Below, 28 T cell receptor beta chains from the same sample are listed, as sequenced in a study of T cell responses to AZD1222 COVID-19 vaccine. Only in-frame clones appear in the TCRdb table, and some are missing; sequencing was by immunoSEQ multiplex PCR. The repertoire holds 130,000 or so clones, 70% to 90% seen once, with around 2.9% in the top ten. This sample comprised peripheral blood, obtained 28 days after the second AZD1222 dose. The receptors come from an adult who received the AZD1222 COVID-19 vaccine.

The chain combines TRBV11-1 with TRBJ1-1, with D possibly TRBD1 on 5 matching bases. Germline CDR1 and CDR2: SGHAT and FQDESV (reference sequence). The CDR3 loop spans 13 amino acids. Between the trimmed V and J ends, which lost 5 bases and 5 bases, there was a span of 12 bases. The CDR3 sequence is CASSRQILTEAFF. The CDR3 DNA reads TGTGCCAGCAGCCGACAGATTCTAACTGAAGCTTTCTTT.

The chain links TRBV5-4 to TRBJ1-2; tentatively, D is TRBD1 (5 bases). Per the germline V gene, CDR1 is SGHNT and CDR2 is YYREEE (reference sequence). Between the trimmed V and J ends, which lost 7 bases and 7 bases, there was a span of 17 bases. The CDR3 totals 13 residues. Written as DNA, the CDR3 is TGTGCCAGCCTCGTGGCAGGGCTCCGTGGCTACACCTTC. It is translated as CASLVAGLRGYTF.

The rearrangement uses TRBV24-1 and TRBJ1-5; the D is unclear. From germline, CDR1 is KGHDR and CDR2 SFDVKD. The CDR3 is 13 residues long. The V end lost 2 bases, the J end lost 4 bases, and 5 bases lay between the germline ends. The CDR3 nucleotides are TGTGCCACCAGTGATTCCGAGAATCAGCCCCAGCATTTT. It yields the protein CATSDSENQPQHF.

This clone showed up just once. The rearrangement joins TRBV5-5 to TRBJ1-5; 10 positions match TRBD1. Germline CDR1 and CDR2: SGHKS and YYEKEE (reference sequence). This CDR3 is 16 amino acids long. The trim removed 3 bases at V and 2 bases at J, leaving 5 bases unmatched. CDR3: CASSSTDRGGNQPQHF. CDR3 sequence (DNA): TGTGCCAGCAGCTCGACGGACAGGGGGGGCAATCAGCCCCAGCATTTT.

This clone was found once. The genes are TRBV13 and TRBJ1-1; a weak D match, TRBD1 (5 bases). This CDR3 is built from 13 residues. CDR1 PRHDT and CDR2 FYEKMQ come from the germline V gene (reference sequence). The germline V and J ends were trimmed by 4 bases and 5 bases, with 11 bases remaining between them. The chain's CDR3 is CASSSYKGTEAFF. The CDR3 bases are TGTGCCAGCAGCTCGTACAAGGGGACTGAAGCTTTCTTT. The variable domain in full, with the rest retrieved from reference TRBV13 and TRBJ1-1, is AAGVIQSPRHLIKEKRETATLKCYPIPRHDTVYWYQQGPGQDPQFLISFYEKMQSDKGSIPDRFSAQQFSDYHSELNMSSLELGDSALYFCASSSYKGTEAFFGQGTRLTVV.

This clone came up once. The chain couples TRBV11-2 to TRBJ1-2; the D gene is possibly TRBD1 (5 bases). The CDR3 sequence is 14 residues long. Trimming stripped 5 bases from V and 4 bases from J, with 14 bases between. The germline gives CDR1 SGHAT, CDR2 FQNNGV. CDR3 sequence (DNA): TGTGCCAGCAGCCAGGGAACAGGAGTCTATGGCTACACCTTC. Its protein product is CASSQGTGVYGYTF.

V and J are TRBV20-1 and TRBJ2-1; D is ambiguous. The V and J ends lost 0 bases and 7 bases respectively, with 4 bases between them. The germline V gene has CDR1 DFQATT and CDR2 SNEGSKA (reference sequence). CDR3 length: 11 amino acids. The CDR3 loop reads CSARDANEQFF. The CDR3, as DNA: TGCAGTGCTAGAGATGCGAATGAGCAGTTCTTC.

The chain couples TRBV5-1 to TRBJ2-7; 7 bases map to TRBD1. The CDR3 loop spans 13 amino acids. CDR1 is SGHRS and CDR2 is YFSETQ in the germline V gene. V shed 3 bases, J shed 2 bases, and the junction held 2 bases outside the gene matches. CDR3 sequence: CASSWDSPYEQYF. The CDR3 DNA reads as TGCGCCAGCAGCTGGGACAGTCCCTACGAGCAGTACTTC.

The chain recombines TRBV5-1 with TRBJ1-5; D is unclear. With 2 bases removed from V and 3 bases from J, the gap between germline ends came to 12 bases. Germline CDR1 and CDR2: SGHRS and YFSETQ. The CDR3 is made up of 15 amino acids. CDR3 sequence reads: CASSFGWGINQPQHF. The CDR3 nucleotides are TGCGCCAGCAGCTTCGGTTGGGGTATCAATCAGCCCCAGCATTTT.

The chain couples TRBV6-6 to TRBJ1-2, with D perhaps TRBD1 (5 bases). The CDR3 covers 14 residues. Germline CDR1 MNHNY, CDR2 SVGAGI (reference sequence). V was trimmed by 1 base and J by 2 bases, leaving 8 bases between them. CDR3 nucleotides: TGTGCCAGCAGTTACTTCCCAGGGAACTATGGCTACACCTTC. This gives the protein CASSYFPGNYGYTF.

Only a few counts were recorded for this clone. The chain recombines TRBV7-2 with TRBJ1-1, with TRBD1 matching over 7 bases. With V trimmed by 3 bases and J by 1 base, 2 bases remained unmatched. Germline V CDR1 and CDR2: SGHTA, FQGNSA. The CDR3 length is 14 residues. CDR3 nucleotides: TGTGCCAGCAGCTTCTGGACAGGGAACACTGAAGCTTTCTTT. Protein sequence: CASSFWTGNTEAFF.

The chain employs TRBV5-1 and TRBJ2-6; no definite D call. CDR3 length equals 15 residues. Looked up from germline, CDR1 is SGHRS and CDR2 is YFSETQ. V lost 0 bases and J 0 bases, leaving 4 bases between the germline ends. The DNA of the CDR3 is TGCGCCAGCAGCTTGGGGAGCTCTGGGGCCAACGTCCTGACTTTC. Translation gives CASSLGSSGANVLTF.

The CDR3 protein is CASSLAPPSNYGYTF. CDR3 in DNA: TGTGCCAGCAGCTTGGCCCCACCCTCTAACTATGGCTACACCTTC. The chain carries TRBV5-6 and TRBJ1-2; D gene ambiguous. This CDR3 contains 15 residues. The V end lost 0 bases, the J end lost 0 bases, and 9 bases lay between the germline ends. Germline values: CDR1 SGHDT, CDR2 YYEEEE.

The chain carries TRBV9 and TRBJ2-1, with 8 bases identical to TRBD2. This CDR3 region has 14 residues. Germline CDR1 reads SGDLS; CDR2 reads YYNGEE. The V and J ends lost 1 base and 9 bases, in that order; junction bases with no gene match: 6. The CDR3 is CASSVPSAGGEQFF. In DNA, the CDR3 is TGTGCCAGCAGCGTACCCTCGGCGGGGGGTGAGCAGTTCTTC. Looking up the rest from reference TRBV9 and TRBJ2-1 gives the full variable domain: DSGVTQTPKHLITATGQRVTLRCSPRSGDLSVYWYQQSLDQGLQFLIQYYNGEERAKGNILERFSAQQFPDLHSELNLSSLELGDSALYFCASSVPSAGGEQFFGPGTRLTVL.

The chain employs TRBV28 and TRBJ1-2, with unresolved D. The germline V gene has CDR1 MDHEN and CDR2 SYDVKM. V was cut by 6 bases and J by 5 bases, with 10 bases left in between. This CDR3 has 12 amino acids. CDR3 in amino acids: CASRWTAYGYTF. CDR3 nucleotide sequence: TGTGCCAGCAGGTGGACTGCTTATGGCTACACCTTC.

The table lists this clone with a count of one. The V call is TRBV12-3 or TRBV12-4, the J call TRBJ2-7, with D unclear. CDR3 length: 13 residues. Trimming shortened V by 2 bases and J by 4 bases, and 9 bases separated the two germline ends. The chain's CDR3 is CASSLYSLYEQYF. CDR3 DNA sequence: TGTGCCAGCAGTTTATACAGCTTATACGAGCAGTACTTC.

The chain employs TRBV28 and TRBJ2-5; D is unclear. The germline V gene has CDR1 MDHEN and CDR2 SYDVKM. V was pared by 3 bases and J by 2 bases, with 13 bases between. The CDR3 has 15 amino acids. The CDR3 is CASSFFLDPQETQYF. DNA for the CDR3: TGTGCCAGCAGTTTCTTCCTTGACCCTCAAGAGACCCAGTACTTC.

This chain links TRBV19 with TRBJ1-1, with a possible D match to TRBD1 (6 bases). V dropped 7 bases and J dropped 1 base, with 16 bases sitting between them. The CDR3 is 15 residues long. In germline, CDR1 is LNHDA, CDR2 SQIVND (reference sequence). This CDR3 is CASTPRGPSNTEAFF. CDR3 coding DNA: TGTGCCAGTACCCCTCGGGGGCCATCGAACACTGAAGCTTTCTTT. Full variable domain (missing parts from reference TRBV19 and TRBJ1-1): DGGITQSPKYLFRKEGQNVTLSCEQNLNHDAMYWYRQDPGQGLRLIYYSQIVNDFQKGDIAEGYSVSREKKESFPLTVTSAQKNPTAFYLCASTPRGPSNTEAFFGQGTRLTVV.

This chain links TRBV29-1 with TRBJ1-2, with D unclear. V dropped 1 base and J dropped 2 bases, with 8 bases sitting between them. CDR1 is SQVTM, CDR2 ANQGSEA, per germline. The CDR3 runs 13 residues. The CDR3 nucleotides are TGCAGCGTTGAAGCGAACAAAAACTATGGCTACACCTTC. This translates into CSVEANKNYGYTF.

This chain joins TRBV6-1 and TRBJ2-3; the D is unclear. Looked up from germline, CDR1 is MNHNS and CDR2 is SASEGT. Trimming pared 3 bases from V and 10 bases from J, leaving 11 bases between. The CDR3 contains 12 residues. CDR3 sequence reads: CASSDRIFAQYF. The DNA of the CDR3 is TGTGCCAGCAGTGATCGGATCTTTGCGCAGTATTTT.

The chain links TRBV30 to TRBJ1-1; D perhaps matches TRBD1 (6 bases). The V gene's germline CDR1 is GTSNPN and CDR2 SVGIG (reference sequence). The CDR3 spans 15 residues. Trimming cost V 4 bases and J 7 bases, with 22 bases left between them. The CDR3 reads CAWNPLGVQGIEAFF. The CDR3 nucleotides are TGTGCCTGGAACCCTTTAGGGGTACAGGGCATTGAAGCTTTCTTT.

The rearrangement links TRBV2 to TRBJ2-2, with D maybe TRBD2 (6 bases). Germline V CDR1 and CDR2: SNHLY, FYNNEI. This CDR3 is built from 15 residues. V lost 10 bases and J 4 bases, leaving 19 bases between the germline ends. The CDR3 here is CATTPSRGGTGELFF. The CDR3 region has the DNA TGTGCCACCACCCCAAGCCGGGGAGGCACCGGGGAGCTGTTTTTT.

This clone appeared once. CDR3 nucleotides: TGTGCCAGCAGCCAAGGCGGGGGGACCTACGAGCAGTACTTC. Its protein is CASSQGGGTYEQYF. This chain connects TRBV3-1 (or the pseudogene TRBV3-2) to TRBJ2-7; 8 bases line up with TRBD2. CDR1 is LGHDT, CDR2 YNNKEL, per germline (reference sequence). V shed 1 base, J shed 2 bases, and the junction held 1 base outside the gene matches. This CDR3 is 14 amino acids long.

The rearrangement links TRBV5-1 to TRBJ2-3; 10 bases align to TRBD2. Germline V gene data show CDR1 as SGHRS and CDR2 as YFSETQ. Losses at the gene ends were 2 bases for V and 2 bases for J; bases not matched to a gene: 5. The CDR3 spans 16 residues. CDR3 bases: TGCGCCAGCAGCTTCCGGCTAGCGGGAGACACAGATACGCAGTATTTT. This gives the protein CASSFRLAGDTDTQYF.

The chain couples TRBV7-9 to TRBJ2-5; D may be TRBD1 (5 bases). The V end lost 5 bases, the J end lost 5 bases, and 12 bases lay between the germline ends. CDR1 and CDR2 from the germline V gene are SEHNR and FQNEAQ (reference sequence). The CDR3 runs 13 residues. In nucleotides, the CDR3 is TGTGCCAGCAGCGGCAGGGAATCGGAGACCCAGTACTTC. Translating gives CASSGRESETQYF.

V gene TRBV6-2 or TRBV6-3 combines with J gene TRBJ1-5; D is undetermined. The CDR3 is 15 residues long. Germline CDR1 reads MNHEY; CDR2 reads SVGEGT. V dropped 1 base and J dropped 2 bases, with 9 bases sitting between them. The CDR3 spells CASSYFVYGNQPQHF. CDR3 coding DNA: TGTGCCAGCAGTTACTTCGTCTATGGCAATCAGCCCCAGCATTTT.

The chain joins TRBV5-1 to TRBJ1-5; 7 nucleotides match TRBD1. V was pared by 4 bases and J by 4 bases, with 8 bases of the junction left unmatched. CDR1 is SGHRS, CDR2 YFSETQ, per germline. This CDR3 region has 15 residues. The CDR3 sequence: CASSPGQAGNQPQHF. As DNA, the CDR3 is TGCGCCAGCAGCCCTGGACAGGCGGGGAATCAGCCCCAGCATTTT.

This clone was found once. As DNA, the CDR3 is TGTGCCAGCTCACCTAGACAGGTGGATAATTCACCCCTCCACTTT. Translation gives CASSPRQVDNSPLHF. The V call is TRBV18, the J call TRBJ1-6; TRBD1 is a possible D gene (6 bases). V lost 3 bases to trimming and J lost 5 bases, with 11 bases between them. CDR3 length: 15 amino acids. The germline CDR1 and CDR2 sequences are KGHSH and LQKENI.